This T cell receptor beta chain was obtained from a study of blood T cell repertoires in COVID-19. Turning to the study itself: The United States, Italy and Spain were the sources of the acute and convalescent COVID-19 samples. PBMCs, B-cell-depleted T cells, or T cells were the source of the cDNA or gDNA that made up the material.

Authors' methods: By means of reference gene primer amplification, nucleated cell counts were estimated. TCRdb's copy holds only in-frame clones and misses some; the assay was immunoSEQ multiplex PCR. V and J calls plus clone size are reproduced from that table; the DNA served to infer D and trimming. The data contain some 240,000 clones, 85% to 90% of them singletons. Those enrolled in Seattle joined during active infection and were followed longitudinally afterward. Germline-derived CDR1 and CDR2 are SGHTA and FQGNSA. V lost 4 bases, J lost 1 base, and 2 bases stayed unmatched. CDR3 length: 14 amino acids.

The V gene is TRBV7-2, the J gene TRBJ2-5; TRBD1 aligns across 8 bases. The TCR sequence derives from a woman aged 55-75 years with COVID-19, enrolled during active disease. Specimen: peripheral blood. The CDR3 nucleotides read TGTGCCAGCAGCTCCGACAGGGGCCAAGAGACCCAGTACTTC. Encoded protein: CASSSDRGQETQYF.